Below, one T cell receptor beta chain is given with its context. The sample is drawn from a study of blood T cell repertoires in COVID-19. Study summary: Samples representing acute and convalescent COVID-19 were sourced from the United States, Italy and Spain. T cells, B-cell-depleted T cells, or PBMCs supplied cDNA or gDNA.

Looked up from germline, CDR1 is MGHRA and CDR2 is YSYEKL. This CDR3 is built from 18 residues. The V gene lost 7 bases and the J gene lost 3 bases, with 28 bases spanning the gap. Under the authors' procedure: Cell counts per sample came from amplifying reference gene primers. Produced via immunoSEQ multiplex PCR; TCRdb's table is partial and in-frame only. That table gives V, J and clone size, and the DNA gave D and trimming. The table includes approximately 460,000 clones, 80% to 90% detected once. The TCR was taken from a man aged 18 to 30 with COVID-19, enrolled during active disease. The chain has TRBV4-1 and TRBJ2-7, with D unclear. Sequencing was carried out using peripheral blood. CDR3 sequence (DNA): TGCGCCAGCATCCCAGAACCGCTCGACACGACGGAAGGCTACGAGCAGTACTTC. Translation: CASIPEPLDTTEGYEQYF.